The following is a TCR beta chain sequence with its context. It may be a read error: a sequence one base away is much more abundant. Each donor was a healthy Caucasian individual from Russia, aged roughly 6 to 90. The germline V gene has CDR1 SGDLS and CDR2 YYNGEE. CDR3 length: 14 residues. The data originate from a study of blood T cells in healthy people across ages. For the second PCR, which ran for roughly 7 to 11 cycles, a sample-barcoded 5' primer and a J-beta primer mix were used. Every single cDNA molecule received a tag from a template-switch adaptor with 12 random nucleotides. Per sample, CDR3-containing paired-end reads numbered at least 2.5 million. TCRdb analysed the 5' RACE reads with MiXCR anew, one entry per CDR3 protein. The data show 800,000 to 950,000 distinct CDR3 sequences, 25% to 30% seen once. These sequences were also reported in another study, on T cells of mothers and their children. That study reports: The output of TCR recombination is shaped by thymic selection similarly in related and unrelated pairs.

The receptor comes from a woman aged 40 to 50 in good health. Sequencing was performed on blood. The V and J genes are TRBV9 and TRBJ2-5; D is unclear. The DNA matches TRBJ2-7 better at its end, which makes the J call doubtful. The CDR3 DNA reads TGTGCCAGCAGCGGAGGCGCTTCCACCTACGAGCAGTACTTC. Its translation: CASSGGASTYEQYF.